This T cell receptor (beta chain) was captured in a study of T cells expressing NK-cell markers. Overall study context: HCMV seropositivity marked most of the eight sequenced donors; one was seronegative.

Whole-study findings and limits: Researchers report these clonotypes also headed the CD3+CD56-NKG2C+ fraction in a few donors.

TCR beta libraries carry UMIs added by 5'RACE template switching. With the 5' RACE reads reprocessed, TCRdb shows one record per CDR3 protein and no DNA. The sample totals about 170,000 distinct CDR3 sequences; its top ten clones hold 20%. In regard to this clonotype: Its antigen is as yet unknown.

Germline CDR1 reads PRHDT; CDR2 reads FYEKMQ (reference sequence). This CDR3 has 13 residues. V usage is TRBV13 and J usage is TRBJ2-7. Sequenced sample: blood T cells: a sorted CD56 or NKG2C T cell subset, CD4+ or CD8+ T cells, or bulk PBMC T cells (not recorded which). The clonotype was recovered from a man aged 18-70 years in good health. CDR3 region: CASSGERGREQYF. Supplemented by reference TRBV13 and TRBJ2-7, the full variable domain reads AAGVIQSPRHLIKEKRETATLKCYPIPRHDTVYWYQQGPGQDPQFLISFYEKMQSDKGSIPDRFSAQQFSDYHSELNMSSLELGDSALYFCASSGERGREQYFGPGTRLTVT.